The clone carrying this T cell receptor beta chain was picked up a small number of times. As yet, its antigen is unknown. This record belongs to a study of T-cell memory formation after mild COVID-19. Germline values: CDR1 LGHDT, CDR2 YNNKEL (reference sequence). This CDR3 is built from 13 residues. V was pared by 2 bases and J by 7 bases, with 11 bases between. TCRdb reprocessed the 5' RACE reads via MiXCR and lists one record per CDR3 protein. The sample shows 450,000 to 700,000 distinct CDR3 sequences, approximately 18% of them seen only once. Points from the study as a whole: Of the contracting clones, CD4+ ones lay mainly in CM and EM, and CD8+ ones in EMRA.

The sequencing sample was made of PBMCs or a T cell subset sorted from them (not recorded which). The V and J genes are TRBV3-1 and TRBJ1-1; D is possibly TRBD1 (6 bases). The TCR comes from an adult woman who had mild COVID-19 (a few samples of this study predate the infection). Cell type and time point are not known. The chain's CDR3 is CASSQQGPGEAFF. DNA for the CDR3: TGTGCCAGCAGCCAACAGGGGCCTGGTGAAGCTTTCTTT.